The 5 T cell receptor beta chains below were found in one sample sequenced in a study of CD8+ T cells in alopecia areata. Investigators isolated RNA and reverse transcribed it into cDNA to act as the sequencing template. The assay was immunoSEQ multiplex PCR, and TCRdb's table has in-frame clones only and misses some. This table has approximately 280,000 clones, roughly 50% appearing once. The treatment was: oral pan-JAK inhibitor, 5-10 mg twice daily. The specimen comprised CD4+ T cells sorted from blood, sampled at week 24, from a patient treated with tofacitinib. All receptors derive from a human donor with alopecia areata.

This chain links TRBV5-1 with TRBJ1-2, with TRBD1 as a possible D gene (5 bases). V was shortened by 3 bases and J by 13 bases, with 19 bases between the two germline ends. CDR1 SGHRS and CDR2 YFSETQ come from the germline V gene. The CDR3 has 13 residues. The CDR3 coding sequence is TGCGCCAGCAGCTCCGGGACCGCTGTCGGAAGCACCTTC. This gives the protein CASSSGTAVGSTF.

The CDR3 nucleotides read TGTGCCTGTTCGCCTGCGGGGCAAGAGACCCAGTACTTC. Its protein is CACSPAGQETQYF. The gene calls are TRBV30 and TRBJ2-5, with a tentative D call TRBD2 (6 bases). The CDR3 extends over 13 amino acids. The germline V and J ends were trimmed by 6 bases and 2 bases, with 13 bases remaining between them. Germline values: CDR1 GTSNPN, CDR2 SVGIG (reference sequence).

This sequence joins TRBV4-1 and TRBJ1-1, with D unclear. V was pared by 1 base and J by 4 bases, with 13 bases between. This CDR3 comprises 15 residues. Germline V CDR1 and CDR2: MGHRA, YSYEKL. The CDR3: CASSQGATRGTEAFF. DNA of the CDR3: TGCGCCAGCAGCCAAGGTGCCACCCGGGGCACTGAAGCTTTCTTT.

This chain joins TRBV6-5 and TRBJ2-3; 7 bases are a match to TRBD1. Germline values: CDR1 MNHEY, CDR2 SVGAGI. The length of the CDR3 is 14 residues. With 6 bases clipped from V and 0 bases from J, the junction kept 3 bases outside the gene matches. The CDR3 DNA is TGTGCCAGCAGGAAGACAGGGAGCACAGATACGCAGTATTTT. Amino acid sequence: CASRKTGSTDTQYF.

Comments on this clone: The junction and the germline gene differ at one end; a read error may be behind it. The chain links TRBV5-1 to TRBJ1-5, with a weak D call TRBD1 (5 bases). CDR1 and CDR2 (germline): SGHRS, YFSETQ. The CDR3 loop spans 13 amino acids. This CDR3 reads CAGSATVNQPQHF. The CDR3, as DNA: TGCGCCGGCAGCGCGACAGTTAATCAGCCCCAGCATTTT.